This T cell receptor beta chain originates from a study of T cells in Graves' hyperthyroidism and ophthalmopathy. The overall study: At initial diagnosis, before any treatment had begun, peripheral blood was obtained. Study observations and caveats: Also found in blood were most expanded thyroid clonotypes above 0.001.

This clonotype was observed a handful of times. No antigen is known for it. One end of the junction fails to match germline, which may point to a read error. Germline CDR1 reads ENHRY; CDR2 reads SYGVKD. CDR3 size: 16 residues. Criteria for exclusion of patients were uncontrolled infection, other autoimmune disease, pregnancy or lactation. Researchers amplified the TCR beta CDR3 regions from RNA transcripts. The primer set for the first-round RT-PCR of the TCR CDR3 was HTBI. MiXCR, applied by TCRdb to the multiplex PCR reads, yields one record per CDR3 protein. The sample lists more than 500,000 distinct CDR3 sequences, about 16% occurring once.

Material for sequencing was blood. This sequence was found in a woman aged 25 to 45 with Graves' ophthalmopathy. This sequence joins TRBV10-3 and TRBJ2-7, with 8 bases identical to TRBD2. CDR3 sequence reads: CAISESRAGGSYEQCF. In DNA, the CDR3 is TGTGCCATCAGTGAGTCTAGGGCGGGGGGATCCTACGAGCAGTGCTTC.